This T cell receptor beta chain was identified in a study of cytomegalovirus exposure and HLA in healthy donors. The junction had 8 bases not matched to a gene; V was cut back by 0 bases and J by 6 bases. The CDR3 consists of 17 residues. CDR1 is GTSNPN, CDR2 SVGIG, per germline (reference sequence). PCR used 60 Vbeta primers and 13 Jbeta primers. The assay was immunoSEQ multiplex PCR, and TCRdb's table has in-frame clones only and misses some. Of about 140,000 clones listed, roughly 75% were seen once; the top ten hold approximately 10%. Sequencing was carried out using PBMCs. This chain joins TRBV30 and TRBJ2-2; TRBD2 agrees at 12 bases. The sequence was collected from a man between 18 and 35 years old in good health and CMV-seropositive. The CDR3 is CAWSVGLAGGSAGELFF. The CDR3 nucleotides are TGTGCCTGGAGTGTAGGGCTAGCGGGAGGGAGCGCCGGGGAGCTGTTTTTT.